This T cell receptor beta chain was profiled in a study of OX40 agonist ivuxolimab in advanced cancers. Overall study context: Partial responses, seen in three patients, involved one hepatocellular carcinoma and two cutaneous melanomas. Study-wide results and limits: Fewer expanded clones were found on average in CD4+ than in CD8+ T cells.

For this clone: The antigen remains unidentified.

The CDR3 has 14 residues. Germline CDR1 reads PRHDT; CDR2 reads FYEKMQ (reference sequence). After removal of 6 bases from V and 5 bases from J, the junction contained 9 bases not matched to a gene. Measured with immunoSEQ multiplex PCR; TCRdb has only the in-frame clones, and not every one. The sample lists tens of thousands of clones; around four fifths were seen once. The sample here was CD4+ or CD8+ T cells sorted from blood, taken in a trial of the OX40 agonist ivuxolimab. The sequence derives from an adult with an advanced solid tumor such as melanoma, head and neck, liver or kidney cancer. The genes are TRBV13 and TRBJ2-7, with TRBD1 matching over 8 bases. Written as DNA, the CDR3 is TGTGCCAGCAGTCCAACCCAGGGGGCCCACGAGCAGTACTTC. Its protein product is CASSPTQGAHEQYF.